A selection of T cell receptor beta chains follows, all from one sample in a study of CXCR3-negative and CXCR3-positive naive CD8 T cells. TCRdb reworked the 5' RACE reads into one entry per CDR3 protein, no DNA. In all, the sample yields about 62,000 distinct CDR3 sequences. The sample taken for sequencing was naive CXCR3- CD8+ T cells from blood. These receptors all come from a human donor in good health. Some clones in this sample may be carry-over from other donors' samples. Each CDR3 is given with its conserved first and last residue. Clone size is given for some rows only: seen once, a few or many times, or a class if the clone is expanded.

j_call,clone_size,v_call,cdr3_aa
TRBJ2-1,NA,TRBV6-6,CASINGGLNEQFF
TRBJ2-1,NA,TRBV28,CASSGGGSNEQFF
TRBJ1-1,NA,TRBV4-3,CASSQWTGDPNTEAFF
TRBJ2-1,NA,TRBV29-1,CSVEDPVRGLGNEQFF
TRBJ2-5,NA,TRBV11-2,CASRWRGAVEETQYF
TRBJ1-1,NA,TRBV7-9,CASSYGQNTEAFF
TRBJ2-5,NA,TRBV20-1,CSARDTGETQYF
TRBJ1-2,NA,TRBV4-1,CASSQESNYGYTF
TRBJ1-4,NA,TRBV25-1,CASSEPLILGEKLFF
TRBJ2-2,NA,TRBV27,CASSSIPGQGNTGELFF
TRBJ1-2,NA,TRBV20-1,CSVAAGQVGYTF
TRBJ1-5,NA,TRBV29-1,CSAHGGTGGPQHF
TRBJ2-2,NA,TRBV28,CATQAEKYGTGELFF
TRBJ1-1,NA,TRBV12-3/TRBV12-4,CASSFSEDTEAFF
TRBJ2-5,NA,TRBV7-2,CASSLLSTSILETQYF
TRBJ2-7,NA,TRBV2,CASSSSGYYEQYF
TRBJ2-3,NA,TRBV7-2,CASSLGPQFTDTQYF
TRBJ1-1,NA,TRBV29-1,CSVPSSLMNTEAFF
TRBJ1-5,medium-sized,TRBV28,CASSFRTGNQPQHF
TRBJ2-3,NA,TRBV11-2,CASSLLLGGTGADTQYF
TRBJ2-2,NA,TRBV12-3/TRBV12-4,CASSLSPTGELFF
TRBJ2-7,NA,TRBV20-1,CSARASAAYEQYF
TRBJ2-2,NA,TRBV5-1,CASSPIAAAGTGELFF
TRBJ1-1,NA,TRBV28,CASSPRLNTGELFF
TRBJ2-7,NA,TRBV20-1,CSAMDGFTYEQYF
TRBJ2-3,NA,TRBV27,CASSFLGAGGADTQYF
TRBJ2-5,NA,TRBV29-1,CSVEEAGGWETQYF
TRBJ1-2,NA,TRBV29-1,CSVEDTYSDGYTF
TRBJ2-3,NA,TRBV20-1,CSARDRGTPDTDTQYF
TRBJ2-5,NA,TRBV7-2,CASSLNHDGQETQYF
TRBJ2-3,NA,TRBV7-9,CASTGGADTQYF
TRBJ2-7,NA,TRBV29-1,CSVERDYEQYF
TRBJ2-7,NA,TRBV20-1,CSAPRGGGYEQYF
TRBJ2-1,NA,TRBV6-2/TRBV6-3,CASSETSGIFSDNEQLF
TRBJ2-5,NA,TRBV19,CARPRDLTQETQYF
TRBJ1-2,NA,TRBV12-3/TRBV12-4,CASSLGSLSGYTF
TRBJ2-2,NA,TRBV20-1,CSASWGAPGGDNTGELFF
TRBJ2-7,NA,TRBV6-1,CASSEASYPSYEQYF
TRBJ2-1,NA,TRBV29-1,CSVDAGAYNEQFF
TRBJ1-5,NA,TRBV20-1,CSARGPRDSNSNQPQHF
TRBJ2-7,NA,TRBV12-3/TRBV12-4,CASSVGGAGYF